A single sample gave rise to the 2 T cell receptor beta chains below, sequenced in a study of T cell changes during pregnancy in multiple sclerosis. The table came from immunoSEQ multiplex PCR; TCRdb's copy has only in-frame clones and leaves some out. This sample has 20,000 to 25,000 clones, with about 89% found just once. Sequenced here: CD8+ T cells from peripheral blood mononuclear cells, sampled in the first trimester of pregnancy. The receptor set was obtained from a female donor in good health, enrolled as a control in a pregnancy study.

This chain connects TRBV11-1 to TRBJ1-1; perhaps TRBD1 as D (5 bases). Germline V CDR1 and CDR2: SGHAT, FQDESV (reference sequence). Trimming cost V 2 bases and J 4 bases, with 11 bases left between them. CDR3 size: 14 residues. In DNA form, the CDR3 reads TGTGCCAGCAGCTTACCGTTCGGGGGCACTGAAGCTTTCTTT. Its translation is CASSLPFGGTEAFF.

The chain employs TRBV9 and TRBJ2-3; tentative D call: TRBD1 (6 bases). CDR1 is SGDLS, CDR2 YYNGEE, per germline. The CDR3 runs 14 residues. Trimming pared 3 bases from V and 2 bases from J, leaving 10 bases between. The CDR3 here is CASSGRDTTDTQYF. In nucleotides, the CDR3 is TGTGCCAGCAGCGGCCGGGACACCACAGATACGCAGTATTTT.